Listed below are T cell receptor beta chains from one sample, sequenced in a study of blood T cell repertoires in COVID-19. Data came from immunoSEQ multiplex PCR; TCRdb stores just in-frame clones and leaves some out. The repertoire holds fewer than 250,000 clones, with around 86% as singletons. The material sequenced was PBMCs or T cells enriched from blood (not recorded which). The receptors were sampled from a man aged 25-45 years in a cohort exposed to, infected with or recovered from COVID-19 (not recorded which). Each CDR3 is given with its conserved first and last residue. D genes are given only for firm matches. Some rows have no size entry. The others give once, few or many, or a class for an expanded clone.

V gene,D gene,clone size,CDR3 length,J gene,CDR3 DNA,CDR3 protein
TRBV7-2,-,-,14,TRBJ2-7,TGTGCCAGCAGCTCCGGGGGTGGGGTGCGGGAGCAGTACTTC,CASSSGGGVREQYF
TRBV4-1,TRBD1,-,22,TRBJ2-7,TGCGCCAGCAGCCAATTTCTCAATACCGGGACAGGGTACAGGGAGCGGGCCTACGAGCAGTACTTC,CASSQFLNTGTGYRERAYEQYF
TRBV4-2,TRBD2,once,15,TRBJ2-1,TGTGCCAGCAGCCCCAGGACTAGCGGGAAGAATGAGCAGTTCTTC,CASSPRTSGKNEQFF
TRBV3-1/TRBV3-2,TRBD2,-,17,TRBJ2-7,TGTGCCAGCAGCCAAGCCCTAACCGTGGCGGGAGAAAACGAGCAGTACTTC,CASSQALTVAGENEQYF
TRBV4-1,-,-,17,TRBJ2-5,TGCGCCAGCAGCCAAGATTTCCGTCTGGGGCGCCGAGAGACCCAGTACTTC,CASSQDFRLGRRETQYF
TRBV28,-,-,15,TRBJ2-3,TGTGCCAGCACCAAGACCGGGTCCAGAGCAGATACGCAGTATTTT,CASTKTGSRADTQYF
TRBV4-1,TRBD2,-,17,TRBJ2-7,TGCGCCAGCAGCCAAGCTCAAGCTAGCGGCAACTCCTACGAGCAGTACTTC,CASSQAQASGNSYEQYF
TRBV6-5,TRBD1,once,13,TRBJ2-7,TGTGCCAGCAAGGGACAGGGGTACTACGAGCAGTACTTC,CASKGQGYYEQYF
TRBV28,TRBD1,-,13,TRBJ1-2,TGTGCCACTAACAGGGGGCAAGGTCATGGCTACACCTTC,CATNRGQGHGYTF
TRBV27,TRBD2,-,16,TRBJ2-7,TGTGCCAGCAGTACCAAAGGACTAGCGGAGTGGTACGAGCAGTACTTC,CASSTKGLAEWYEQYF
TRBV5-1,TRBD2,-,15,TRBJ2-7,TGCGCCAGCAGCTTGGTGGCTAGCGGGGGCTACGAGCAGTACTTC,CASSLVASGGYEQYF
TRBV6-4,TRBD1,-,13,TRBJ1-1,TGTGCCAGCAGACCCCGGACAGGGGGTGAAGCTTTCTTT,CASRPRTGGEAFF
TRBV5-1,-,-,12,TRBJ1-2,TGCGCCAGCAGCCCCGACTTCTCTGGCTACACCTTC,CASSPDFSGYTF
TRBV7-2,TRBD1,-,16,TRBJ1-1,TGTGCCAGCAGCTCCAACCCGGGACAGCTGAACACTGAAGCTTTCTTT,CASSSNPGQLNTEAFF
TRBV2,TRBD1,-,14,TRBJ2-7,TGTGCCAGCAGATACGGACAGGGGGCTTACGAGCAGTACTTC,CASRYGQGAYEQYF
TRBV27,TRBD1,few,16,TRBJ1-2,TGTGCCAGCAGCCCGGGACAGGGGAGTTCGGACTATGGCTACACCTTC,CASSPGQGSSDYGYTF
TRBV29-1,TRBD2,-,14,TRBJ2-1,TGCAGCGTTGAAGAAGCGGGGGCCCTCGTTGAGCAGTTCTTC,CSVEEAGALVEQFF
TRBV9,-,once,14,TRBJ2-1,TGTGCCAGCAGCGTCCCCTCAGGGTCTCATGAGCAGTTCTTC,CASSVPSGSHEQFF
TRBV25-1,TRBD1,-,15,TRBJ2-7,TGTGCCAGCAGTGACCCCGGGACAGGGGTTTACGAGCAGTACTTC,CASSDPGTGVYEQYF
TRBV5-6,-,once,15,TRBJ2-7,TGTGCCAGCAGCTACCGGCGGATTGGTCTAGACGAGCAGTACTTC,CASSYRRIGLDEQYF
TRBV27,TRBD2,-,14,TRBJ2-7,TGTGCCAGCACCGGACTAGCGGGGGGGTACGAGCAGTACTTC,CASTGLAGGYEQYF
TRBV9,TRBD2,-,16,TRBJ2-2,TGTGCCAGCAGCCCCAGCGGGAGTGTCAACACCGGGGAGCTGTTTTTT,CASSPSGSVNTGELFF
TRBV7-2,TRBD2,-,16,TRBJ2-7,TGTGCCAGCAGCTCTGGGACTAGCGGGAGTTATTACGAGCAGTACTTC,CASSSGTSGSYYEQYF
TRBV12-2,-,many,14,TRBJ1-6,TGTGCAAGTCGTTGGACAGGGGGCAGTTCACCCCTCCACTTT,CASRWTGGSSPLHF
TRBV2,TRBD1,few,15,TRBJ2-7,TGTGCCAGCAGCAAAAAGGCGGACAGGGTGTACGAGCAGTACTTC,CASSKKADRVYEQYF
TRBV24-1,TRBD2,-,15,TRBJ2-4,TGTGCCACCAGTGATCCCCAACGGGGACTACCCAGGTTGTACTTC,CATSDPQRGLPRLYF
TRBV28,-,-,13,TRBJ1-5,TGTGCCACCCGATCCCTCCGACAACAGCCCCAGCATTTT,CATRSLRQQPQHF
TRBV19,-,-,13,TRBJ2-2,TGTGCCAGTCCGGACAGATACACCGGGGAGCTGTTTTTT,CASPDRYTGELFF
TRBV10-2,TRBD2,-,16,TRBJ2-1,TGCGCCAGCAGTGCCCTAGGCGCTAGCGGATACAATGAGCAGTTCTTC,CASSALGASGYNEQFF
TRBV6-2/TRBV6-3,-,once,17,TRBJ2-4,TGTGCCAGCAGTTCGGTTCAAGGAGGAATAGCCAAAAACATTCAGTACTTC,CASSSVQGGIAKNIQYF
TRBV19,TRBD1,few,15,TRBJ1-5,TGTGCCAGTAGGGAGAGAACAGGGGGCGGTCAGCCCCAGCATTTT,CASRERTGGGQPQHF
TRBV5-6,-,-,17,TRBJ2-2,TGTGCCAGCAGCTTGGATATAGCGGTAACGAACACCGGGGAGCTGTTTTTT,CASSLDIAVTNTGELFF
TRBV12-3/TRBV12-4,-,-,12,TRBJ2-7,TGTGCCAGCAGCCGCGAGTATCGAGAGCAGTACTTC,CASSREYREQYF
TRBV9,TRBD1,-,13,TRBJ2-1,TGTGCCAGCGGAGACAGGGCCTACAATGAGCAGTTCTTC,CASGDRAYNEQFF
TRBV24-1,-,-,12,TRBJ2-3,TGTGCCACCAGTGATTTCCGGGATTCGCAGTATTTT,CATSDFRDSQYF
TRBV6-5,-,once,15,TRBJ1-2,TGTGCCAGCAGTCACGGACAGCTGGATAACTATGGCTACACCTTC,CASSHGQLDNYGYTF
TRBV19,-,-,14,TRBJ1-1,TGTGCCAGTATAAGGGGGTCAAGGAACACTGAAGCTTTCTTT,CASIRGSRNTEAFF
TRBV28,-,-,15,TRBJ1-2,TGTGCCAGCAGTTTAAGTCGAATGGCCGACTATGGCTACACCTTC,CASSLSRMADYGYTF
TRBV28,TRBD2,-,15,TRBJ2-5,TGTGCCAGCAGAGTTCTTAGCGGGGGTCTGGATGCCCAGTACTTC,CASRVLSGGLDAQYF
TRBV28,TRBD1,-,15,TRBJ1-2,TGTGCCAGCAGTCCTACGCGGGACAGAGGCCTATGCTACACCTTC,CASSPTRDRGLCYTF
TRBV9,TRBD1,-,16,TRBJ1-6,TGTGCCAGCAGCGCCGAGGGACAGGCTTTGGGTTCACCCCTCCACTTT,CASSAEGQALGSPLHF